Sequencing of this T cell receptor beta chain was carried out in a study of blood T cell repertoires in COVID-19. As for the study in general: Italy, Spain and the United States were the sources of the convalescent and acute COVID-19 samples. The analysed material was cDNA or gDNA that came from T cells, B-cell-depleted T cells, or PBMCs.

Original processing methods: Scientists estimated how many nucleated cells there were by amplifying reference gene primers. Assay: immunoSEQ multiplex PCR; the TCRdb copy retains only in-frame clones and omits some. That table furnishes V, J and clone size, whereas the DNA furnished D and trimming. The sample lists about 170,000 clones; 83% were seen once. V lost 7 bases and J lost 12, with 15 bases in between. This CDR3 contains 12 residues. From germline, CDR1 is LNHDA and CDR2 SQIVND (reference sequence). The source of this sequence is a woman of 80 years or more with acute or convalescent COVID-19. The chain uses TRBV19 and TRBJ1-4; no definite D call. The sequenced material came from peripheral blood. The CDR3 coding sequence is TGTGCCAGTATGTCAGGAGGGAGGGAACTGTTTTTT. Protein: CASMSGGRELFF. The full variable domain, rest sourced from reference TRBV19 and TRBJ1-4, is DGGITQSPKYLFRKEGQNVTLSCEQNLNHDAMYWYRQDPGQGLRLIYYSQIVNDFQKGDIAEGYSVSREKKESFPLTVTSAQKNPTAFYLCASMSGGRELFFGSGTQLSVL.